The text below deals with one T cell receptor beta chain. Its antigen remains unknown. Data came from immunoSEQ multiplex PCR; TCRdb stores just in-frame clones and leaves some out. The sample lists hundreds of thousands of clones; about 94% were seen once. This sample is part of a study of T cell responses to AZD1222 COVID-19 vaccine. Findings and caveats of the study: Regions 160-218 and 743-854 held dominance among vaccine-associated CD4 TCRs, which spanned spike. Baseline seropositivity characterized only six AZD1222 recipients. Within unmutated variant regions lay the reported targets of nearly half of spike-specific TCRs. Most donors were white British, females outnumbered males, and clonal diversity was possibly underestimated.

CDR3 length equals 15 residues. Trimming cost V 5 bases and J 5 bases, with 19 bases left between them. The germline V gene has CDR1 SGHTA and CDR2 FQGNSA. This TCR came from an adult who received the AZD1222 COVID-19 vaccine. The genes are TRBV7-2 and TRBJ2-7, with D perhaps being TRBD1 or TRBD2 (5 bases each). This material consisted of peripheral blood, taken 28 days after the second AZD1222 dose. CDR3 DNA: TGTGCCAGCAGCCTCGGGACCCCCCCGAGAAACGAGCAGTACTTC. This codes for CASSLGTPPRNEQYF. Variable domain in full (rest from reference TRBV7-2 and TRBJ2-7): GAGVSQSPSNKVTEKGKDVELRCDPISGHTALYWYRQSLGQGLEFLIYFQGNSAPDKSGLPSDRFSAERTGGSVSTLTIQRTQQEDSAVYLCASSLGTPPRNEQYFGPGTRLTVT.